Below, 21 T cell receptor beta chains from the same sample are listed, as sequenced in a study of blood T cell repertoires in COVID-19. Using immunoSEQ multiplex PCR, the repertoire was profiled, and TCRdb retains in-frame clones only, with some absent. The sample carries approximately 28,000 clones, approximately 81% recorded once. Sample: peripheral blood. All receptors derive from a woman in her sixties or seventies with acute or convalescent COVID-19.

This clone was detected only a few times. The chain recombines TRBV4-1 with TRBJ1-5, with no clear D. V was pared by 1 base and J by 6 bases, with 10 bases between. The CDR3 runs 14 residues. Germline lookup yields CDR1 MGHRA and CDR2 YSYEKL. This CDR3 is CASSQALWSQPQHF. For the CDR3, the DNA is TGCGCCAGCAGCCAAGCCTTATGGAGTCAGCCCCAGCATTTT.

V is TRBV19 and J is TRBJ2-1; possible D gene TRBD2, 6 bases. V lost 5 bases and J 2 bases, leaving 13 bases between the germline ends. In germline, CDR1 is LNHDA, CDR2 SQIVND (reference sequence). CDR3 length equals 15 residues. CDR3 sequence: CASSSEGWAYNEQFF. As DNA, the CDR3 is TGTGCCAGTAGTTCGGAGGGTTGGGCCTACAATGAGCAGTTCTTC.

The CDR3 protein is CASSTTTGVLWETQYF. The CDR3 nucleotides read TGTGCCAGCAGCACCACGACAGGGGTTCTATGGGAGACCCAGTACTTC. The V gene is TRBV5-4, the J gene TRBJ2-5; TRBD1 agrees at 8 bases. V shed 4 bases and J 5 bases; nucleotides not matched to a gene: 13. The CDR3 spans 16 residues. Looked up from germline, CDR1 is SGHNT and CDR2 is YYREEE (reference sequence).

The rearrangement links TRBV19 to TRBJ1-6; 12 bases are shared with TRBD1. Trimming took 4 bases from V and 9 from J; bases not matched to a gene: 10. The CDR3 length is 17 residues. Germline V gene sequence: CDR1 LNHDA, CDR2 SQIVND (reference sequence). CDR3 DNA: TGTGCCAGTAGTAACCGGGACAGGGGGCTTTTAGGTTCACCCCTCCACTTT. This encodes CASSNRDRGLLGSPLHF. Looking up the rest from reference TRBV19 and TRBJ1-6 gives the full variable domain: DGGITQSPKYLFRKEGQNVTLSCEQNLNHDAMYWYRQDPGQGLRLIYYSQIVNDFQKGDIAEGYSVSREKKESFPLTVTSAQKNPTAFYLCASSNRDRGLLGSPLHFGNGTRLTVT.

The chain is built from TRBV10-1 and TRBJ2-3, with TRBD2 matching 8 bases. Per germline, CDR1 WNHNN and CDR2 SYGVQD (reference sequence). Trimming took 3 bases from V and 5 from J; bases not matched to a gene: 4. This CDR3 has 14 amino acids. The DNA for the CDR3 is TGCGCCAGCAGTGAACAGCGGGGGCTAGATACGCAGTATTTT. Translation gives CASSEQRGLDTQYF.

The chain links TRBV11-2 to TRBJ2-7; 7 bases fit TRBD1. Germline V CDR1 and CDR2: SGHAT, FQNNGV. The CDR3 sequence is 14 residues long. With V trimmed by 5 bases and J by 3 bases, 7 bases remained unmatched. CDR3 region: CASSLGQSYYEQYF. For the CDR3, the DNA is TGTGCCAGCAGCCTGGGACAGAGTTACTACGAGCAGTACTTC.

The CDR3 protein is CASSPGQENTEAFF. In nucleotides, the CDR3 is TGTGCCAGCTCACCGGGACAGGAGAACACTGAAGCTTTCTTT. The V gene is TRBV18, the J gene TRBJ1-1, with 8 bases fitting TRBD1. V lost 3 bases and J lost 1; bases outside the gene matches: 1. CDR1 is KGHSH, CDR2 LQKENI, per germline. CDR3 length: 14 residues.

The CDR3: CASSLGTRNTGELFF. The CDR3 DNA reads TGTGCCAGCAGCCTTGGGACACGGAACACCGGGGAGCTGTTTTTT. The chain combines TRBV11-2 with TRBJ2-2, with a possible D match to TRBD1 (6 bases). The CDR3 sequence is 15 residues long. V lost 5 bases and J 1 base, leaving 11 bases between the germline ends. Germline V gives CDR1 SGHAT, CDR2 FQNNGV.

The chain recombines TRBV5-1 with TRBJ1-1, with 10 bases fitting TRBD1. J lost 5 bases, V lost 3 bases, and 7 bases had no gene match. The CDR3 is 15 amino acids. CDR1 is SGHRS and CDR2 is YFSETQ in the germline V gene. CDR3 sequence: CASSSLPGQGTEAFF. In DNA, the CDR3 is TGCGCCAGCAGCTCTCTCCCGGGACAGGGGACTGAAGCTTTCTTT.

This clone was picked up one time. This chain links TRBV6-5 with TRBJ1-2; D unresolved. Trimming removed 6 bases at V and 0 bases at J, with 5 bases between. The CDR3 has 12 residues. Germline V CDR1 and CDR2: MNHEY, SVGAGI. The CDR3 DNA sequence: TGTGCCAGCAGCCCAACTAACTATGGCTACACCTTC. Amino acids: CASSPTNYGYTF.

As DNA, the CDR3 is TGTGCCAGCAGCTTGGGTCCCCGACAGGCCAAGTGGGTTTATGGCTACACCTTC. It yields the protein CASSLGPRQAKWVYGYTF. V usage is TRBV5-5 and J usage is TRBJ1-2; TRBD1 might be the D (6 bases). Germline CDR1 is SGHKS and CDR2 is YYEKEE (reference sequence). Trimming stripped 0 bases from V and 5 bases from J, with 23 bases between. The CDR3 has 18 amino acids.

The rearrangement joins TRBV28 to TRBJ2-3, with TRBD1 identical over 9 bases. The germline V gene encodes CDR1 MDHEN and CDR2 SYDVKM. The length of the CDR3 is 16 residues. With 5 bases clipped from V and 2 bases from J, the junction kept 8 bases outside the gene matches. The CDR3: CASSTTGQGPTDTQYF. CDR3 bases: TGTGCCAGCAGTACAACGGGACAGGGTCCCACAGATACGCAGTATTTT.

The gene calls are TRBV6-5 and TRBJ2-5; no clear D gene. The CDR3 runs 12 residues. V lost 7 bases, J lost 7 bases, and 13 bases lay in between. The germline V gene encodes CDR1 MNHEY and CDR2 SVGAGI. The CDR3 coding sequence is TGTGCCAGCACCGACCCCCTAGGGACCCAGTACTTC. Protein product: CASTDPLGTQYF.

V gene TRBV30 combines with J gene TRBJ2-1; D perhaps matches TRBD2 (5 bases). CDR1 is GTSNPN, CDR2 SVGIG, per germline (reference sequence). The CDR3 covers 15 residues. V was clipped by 3 bases and J by 2 bases, with 14 bases between them. CDR3 sequence (DNA): TGTGCCTGGAGGGGTAGGCTAGCCGCCTACAATGAGCAGTTCTTC. Translating it yields CAWRGRLAAYNEQFF.

This rearrangement joins TRBV2 to TRBJ1-2; D gene uncertain. CDR3 length equals 13 residues. V lost 5 bases, J lost 7 bases, and 14 bases lay in between. In germline, CDR1 is SNHLY, CDR2 FYNNEI. As DNA, the CDR3 is TGTGCCAGCAGTTCGGTACAAAGCGGTGGCTACACCTTC. It yields the protein CASSSVQSGGYTF. The full variable domain, completed using reference TRBV2 and TRBJ1-2, is EPEVTQTPSHQVTQMGQEVILRCVPISNHLYFYWYRQILGQKVEFLVSFYNNEISEKSEIFDDQFSVERPDGSNFTLKIRSTKLEDSAMYFCASSSVQSGGYTFGSGTRLTVV.

This chain connects TRBV5-1 to TRBJ2-7, with 8 bases aligning to TRBD2. Per germline, CDR1 SGHRS and CDR2 YFSETQ. The CDR3 loop spans 18 amino acids. V shed 0 bases and J 1 base; nucleotides not matched to a gene: 12. The CDR3 DNA is TGCGCCAGCAGCTTGGCCATAGGCGGGGGGCTAATGTCCTACGAGCAGTACTTC. This gives the protein CASSLAIGGGLMSYEQYF.

The CDR3 coding sequence is TGTGCCAGCAGCCGGGACGTCGTGGGACATCAGGCGGCCGGGGAGCTGTTTTTT. Its protein product is CASSRDVVGHQAAGELFF. V usage is TRBV4-2 and J usage is TRBJ2-2; a possible D gene is TRBD1 (6 bases). CDR1 is LGHNA, CDR2 YNFKEQ, per germline. The germline V and J ends were trimmed by 4 bases and 6 bases, with 24 bases remaining between them. CDR3 size: 18 residues.

The rearrangement uses TRBV5-4 and TRBJ2-7; 7 bases align to TRBD1. The length of the CDR3 is 15 residues. Trimming cost V 0 bases and J 2 bases; bases outside gene matches: 5. Germline values: CDR1 SGHNT, CDR2 YYREEE (reference sequence). CDR3 protein: CASSLGGQGAYEQYF. The CDR3 coding sequence is TGTGCCAGCAGCTTGGGGGGTCAGGGGGCCTACGAGCAGTACTTC.

CDR3 region: CAISESTGTYEQYF. As DNA, the CDR3 is TGTGCCATCAGTGAGTCCACAGGCACCTACGAGCAGTACTTC. The gene calls are TRBV10-3 and TRBJ2-7, with D maybe TRBD1 (5 bases). The CDR3 consists of 14 residues. Germline CDR1 reads ENHRY; CDR2 reads SYGVKD. Trimming took 0 bases from V and 2 from J, leaving 8 bases between them.

V usage is TRBV11-2 and J usage is TRBJ2-1; D is ambiguous. There are 12 residues in the CDR3. Germline loops: CDR1 SGHAT, CDR2 FQNNGV. V gave up 4 bases and J gave up 14 bases, with 15 bases separating them. The CDR3 reads CASSSYRVPEFF. The CDR3 DNA sequence: TGTGCCAGCAGCTCATACCGGGTCCCCGAGTTCTTC.

This rearrangement joins TRBV5-1 to TRBJ2-1, with TRBD2 matching over 11 bases. CDR1 and CDR2 from the germline V gene are SGHRS and YFSETQ. J was trimmed by 8 bases and V by 0 bases; bases with no gene match: 4. The CDR3 loop spans 15 amino acids. The CDR3 bases are TGCGCCAGCAGCTTGGGGCTAGCGGGGGGCTATGAGCAGTTCTTC. Residues: CASSLGLAGGYEQFF.